This TCR beta chain was profiled in a study of cytomegalovirus exposure and HLA in healthy donors. Notes on the study in general: Cytomegalovirus association was assigned to some 160 TCR beta chains.

TCRdb's table, derived via immunoSEQ multiplex PCR, lists solely in-frame clones and lacks some. The table shows a few hundred thousand clones, with around 86% occurring only once. Remarks on this clone: Its antigen remains unknown.

Trimming took 5 bases from V and 1 from J; bases not matched to a gene: 4. The CDR3 has 15 residues. The germline gives CDR1 SEHNR, CDR2 FQNEAQ (reference sequence). This rearrangement joins TRBV7-9 to TRBJ1-1, with 10 bases identical to TRBD1. The clonotype comes from a woman in her late teens or twenties in good health and CMV-seronegative. Sequencing used PBMCs. CDR3 loop: CASSGTGVRNTEAFF. The CDR3 DNA sequence: TGTGCCAGCAGCGGGACAGGGGTGAGGAACACTGAAGCTTTCTTT.